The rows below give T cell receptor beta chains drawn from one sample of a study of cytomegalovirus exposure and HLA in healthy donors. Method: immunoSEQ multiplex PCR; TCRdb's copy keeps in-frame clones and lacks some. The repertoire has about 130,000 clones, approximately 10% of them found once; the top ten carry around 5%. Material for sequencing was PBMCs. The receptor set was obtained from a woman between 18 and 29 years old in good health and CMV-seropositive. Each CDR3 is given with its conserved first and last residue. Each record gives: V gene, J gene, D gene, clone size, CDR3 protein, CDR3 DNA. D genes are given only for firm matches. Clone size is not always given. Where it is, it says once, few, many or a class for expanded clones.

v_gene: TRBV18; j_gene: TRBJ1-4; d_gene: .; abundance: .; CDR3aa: CASSLGVGASEKLFF; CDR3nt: TGTGCCAGCTCGCTCGGTGTGGGGGCTTCTGAAAAACTGTTTTTT
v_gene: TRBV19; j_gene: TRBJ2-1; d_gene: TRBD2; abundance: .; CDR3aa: CASSIDWLAGVEQFF; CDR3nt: TGTGCCAGTAGTATAGATTGGCTAGCGGGAGTGGAGCAGTTCTTC
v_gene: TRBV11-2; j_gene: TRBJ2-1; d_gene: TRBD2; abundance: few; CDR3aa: CASSQMAGVYNEQFF; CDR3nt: TGTGCCAGCAGCCAAATGGCGGGAGTCTACAATGAGCAGTTCTTC
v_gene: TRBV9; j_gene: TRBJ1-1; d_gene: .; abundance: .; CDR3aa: CASSVAEPDEAFF; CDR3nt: TGTGCCAGCAGCGTAGCAGAACCCGATGAAGCTTTCTTT
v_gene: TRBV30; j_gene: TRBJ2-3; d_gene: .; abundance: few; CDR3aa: CAWRASTDTQYF; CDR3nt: TGTGCCTGGAGGGCTAGCACAGATACGCAGTATTTT
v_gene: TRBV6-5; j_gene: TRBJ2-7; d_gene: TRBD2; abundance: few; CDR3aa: CASSLGLASYEQYF; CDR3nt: TGTGCCAGCAGTTTGGGACTAGCGTCCTACGAGCAGTACTTC
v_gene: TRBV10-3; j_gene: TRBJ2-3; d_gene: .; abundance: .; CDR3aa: CAISDSGYTDTQYF; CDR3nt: TGTGCCATCAGTGATTCAGGGTACACAGATACGCAGTATTTT
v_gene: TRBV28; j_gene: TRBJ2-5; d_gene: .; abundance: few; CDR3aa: CASSLVGNQETQYF; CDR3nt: TGTGCCAGCAGTTTAGTGGGCAACCAAGAGACCCAGTACTTC
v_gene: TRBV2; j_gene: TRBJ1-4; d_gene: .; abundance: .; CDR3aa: CASSPEDSGGGLFF; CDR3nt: TGTGCCAGCAGTCCTGAAGATTCGGGGGGCGGACTGTTTTTT
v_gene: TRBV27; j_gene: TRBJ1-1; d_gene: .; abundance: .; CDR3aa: CASSLSGGFGFAAFF; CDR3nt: TGTGCCAGCAGTTTATCTGGGGGGTTCGGATTTGCAGCTTTCTTT
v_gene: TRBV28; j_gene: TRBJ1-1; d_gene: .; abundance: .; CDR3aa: CASSGVVVPDTEAFF; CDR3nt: TGTGCCAGCAGTGGAGTGGTGGTTCCGGACACTGAAGCTTTCTTT
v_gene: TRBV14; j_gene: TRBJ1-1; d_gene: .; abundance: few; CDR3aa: CASSQDSVNTEAFF; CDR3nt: TGTGCCAGCAGCCAAGATTCGGTCAACACTGAAGCTTTCTTT
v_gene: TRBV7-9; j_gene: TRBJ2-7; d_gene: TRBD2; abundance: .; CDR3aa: CASSLLAGGEQYF; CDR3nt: TGTGCCAGCAGTTTACTAGCGGGAGGCGAGCAGTACTTC
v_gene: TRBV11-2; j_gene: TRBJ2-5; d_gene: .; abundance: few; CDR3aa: CASSLRGGMEETQYF; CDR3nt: TGTGCCAGCAGCCTCAGGGGAGGGATGGAAGAGACCCAGTACTTC
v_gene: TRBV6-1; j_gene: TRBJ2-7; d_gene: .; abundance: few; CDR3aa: CASSLRFYEQYF; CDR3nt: TGTGCCAGCAGTCTCAGGTTCTACGAGCAGTACTTC
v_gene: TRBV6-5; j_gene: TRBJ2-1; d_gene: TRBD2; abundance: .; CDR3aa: CASSYSGLGLYNEQFF; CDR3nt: TGTGCCAGCAGTTACTCGGGACTAGGGCTCTACAATGAGCAGTTCTTC
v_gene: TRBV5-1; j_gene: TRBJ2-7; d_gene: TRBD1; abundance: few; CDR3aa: CASSLEGAVGEQYF; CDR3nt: TGCGCCAGCAGCTTGGAGGGGGCAGTAGGCGAGCAGTACTTC
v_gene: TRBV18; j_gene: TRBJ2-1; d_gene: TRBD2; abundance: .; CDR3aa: CASSPAGISGSNEQFF; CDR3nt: TGTGCCAGCTCACCAGCCGGGATTAGCGGGAGCAATGAGCAGTTCTTC
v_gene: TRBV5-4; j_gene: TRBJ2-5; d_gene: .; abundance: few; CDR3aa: CASSLARIEETQYF; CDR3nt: TGTGCCAGCAGCTTGGCGAGGATTGAAGAGACCCAGTACTTC
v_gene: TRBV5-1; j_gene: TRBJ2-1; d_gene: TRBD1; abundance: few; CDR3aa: CATRDSTYSEQFF; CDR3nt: TGCGCCACCCGGGACAGTACATATAGTGAGCAGTTCTTC
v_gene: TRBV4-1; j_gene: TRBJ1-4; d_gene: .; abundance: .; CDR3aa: CASSQDTQRGVNEKLFF; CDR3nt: TGCGCCAGCAGCCAAGACACCCAACGGGGGGTTAATGAAAAACTGTTTTTT
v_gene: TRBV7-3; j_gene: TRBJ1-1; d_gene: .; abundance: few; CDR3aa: CASSFGAGTEAFF; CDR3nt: TGTGCCAGCAGCTTCGGGGCGGGAACTGAAGCTTTCTTT
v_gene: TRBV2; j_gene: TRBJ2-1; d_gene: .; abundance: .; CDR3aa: CASTTSGASRQFF; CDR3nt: TGTGCCAGCACCACAAGTGGGGCATCCAGGCAGTTCTTC
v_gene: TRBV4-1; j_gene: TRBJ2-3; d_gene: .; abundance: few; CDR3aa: CASSQVGPRSTDTQYF; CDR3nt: TGCGCCAGCAGCCAAGTTGGTCCCAGAAGCACAGATACGCAGTATTTT
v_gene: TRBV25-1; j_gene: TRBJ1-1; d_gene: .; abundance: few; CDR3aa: CASSEGLKNTEAFF; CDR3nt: TGTGCCAGCAGTGAGGGACTTAAGAACACTGAAGCTTTCTTT
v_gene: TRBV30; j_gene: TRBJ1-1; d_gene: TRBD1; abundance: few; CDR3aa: CAADRGPIEAFF; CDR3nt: TGTGCGGCGGACAGGGGGCCTATTGAAGCTTTCTTT
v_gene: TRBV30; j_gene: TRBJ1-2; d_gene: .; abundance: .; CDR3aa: CAWSDYRRGYGYTF; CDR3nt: TGTGCCTGGAGTGATTACAGGCGGGGCTATGGCTACACCTTC
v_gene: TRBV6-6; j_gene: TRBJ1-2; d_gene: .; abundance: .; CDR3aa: CASSWTANYGYTF; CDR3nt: TGTGCCAGCAGTTGGACAGCTAACTATGGCTACACCTTC
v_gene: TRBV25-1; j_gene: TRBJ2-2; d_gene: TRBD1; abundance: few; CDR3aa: CASKQTTGSGELFF; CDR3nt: TGTGCCAGCAAACAGACGACAGGGTCCGGGGAGCTGTTTTTT
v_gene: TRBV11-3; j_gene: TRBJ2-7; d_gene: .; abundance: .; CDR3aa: CASSLRDRLIEQYF; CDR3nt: TGTGCCAGCAGCTTAAGAGACAGGTTAATTGAGCAGTACTTC
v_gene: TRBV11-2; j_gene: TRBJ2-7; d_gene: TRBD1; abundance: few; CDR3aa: CASSKNGQGAYEQYF; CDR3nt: TGTGCCAGCAGCAAGAACGGACAGGGGGCGTACGAGCAGTACTTC
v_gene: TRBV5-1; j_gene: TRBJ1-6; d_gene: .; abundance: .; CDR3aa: CASSPQGSPLHF; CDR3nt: TGCGCCAGCAGCCCTCAGGGGTCACCCCTCCACTTT
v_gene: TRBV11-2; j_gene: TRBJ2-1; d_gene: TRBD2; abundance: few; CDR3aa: CASSFPEEGGLGEQFF; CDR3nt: TGTGCCAGCAGCTTCCCAGAAGAGGGAGGGTTAGGTGAGCAGTTCTTC
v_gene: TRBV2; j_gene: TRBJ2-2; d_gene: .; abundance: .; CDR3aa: CASTRGLGGELFF; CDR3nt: TGTGCCAGCACCCGAGGGCTGGGCGGGGAGCTGTTTTTT
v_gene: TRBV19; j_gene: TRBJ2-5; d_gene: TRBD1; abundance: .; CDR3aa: CASRDPGGQGETQYF; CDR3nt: TGTGCCAGTAGGGACCCTGGGGGACAGGGAGAGACCCAGTACTTC
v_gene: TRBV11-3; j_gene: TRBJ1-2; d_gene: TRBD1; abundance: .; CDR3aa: CASSRDRANYTF; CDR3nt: TGTGCCAGCAGCCGGGACAGAGCTAACTACACCTTC
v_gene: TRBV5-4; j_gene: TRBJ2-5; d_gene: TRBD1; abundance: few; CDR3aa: CASSLGTGQETQYF; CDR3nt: TGTGCCAGCAGCCTCGGGACAGGCCAAGAGACCCAGTACTTC
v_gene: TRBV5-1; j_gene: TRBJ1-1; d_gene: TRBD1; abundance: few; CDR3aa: CASSSGQGAGEAFF; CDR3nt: TGCGCCAGCAGCTCGGGACAGGGGGCAGGTGAAGCTTTCTTT
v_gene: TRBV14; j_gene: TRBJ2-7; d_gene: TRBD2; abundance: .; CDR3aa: CASSQMGLAPEQYF; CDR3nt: TGTGCCAGCAGCCAAATGGGACTAGCTCCCGAGCAGTACTTC
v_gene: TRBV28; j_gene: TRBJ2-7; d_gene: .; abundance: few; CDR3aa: CASSSVSPPEQYF; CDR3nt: TGTGCCAGCAGTTCAGTTAGCCCCCCCGAGCAGTACTTC
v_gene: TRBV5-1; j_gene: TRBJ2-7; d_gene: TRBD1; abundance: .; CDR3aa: CASSSNPDRGNDGSSYEQYF; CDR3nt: TGCGCCAGCAGCTCCAATCCGGACAGGGGGAACGATGGAAGCTCCTACGAGCAGTACTTC
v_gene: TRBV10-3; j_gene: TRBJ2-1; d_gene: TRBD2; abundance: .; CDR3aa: CAIKSGVLYNEQFF; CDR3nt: TGTGCCATCAAAAGCGGGGTTCTTTACAATGAGCAGTTCTTC
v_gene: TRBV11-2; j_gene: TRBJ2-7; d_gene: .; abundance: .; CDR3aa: CASSFNYEQYF; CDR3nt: TGTGCCAGCAGCTTTAACTACGAGCAGTACTTC
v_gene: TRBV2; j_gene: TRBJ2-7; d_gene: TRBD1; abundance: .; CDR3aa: CASLTGDRGYEQYF; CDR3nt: TGTGCCAGCCTGACCGGGGACAGGGGCTACGAGCAGTACTTC
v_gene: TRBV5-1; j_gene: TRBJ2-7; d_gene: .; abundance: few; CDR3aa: CASSLGGGNSYEQYF; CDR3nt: TGCGCCAGCAGCTTGGGCGGCGGGAACTCCTACGAGCAGTACTTC
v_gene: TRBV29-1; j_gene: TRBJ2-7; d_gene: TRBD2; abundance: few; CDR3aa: CSVTERDTSYEQYF; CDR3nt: TGCAGCGTTACGGAGCGGGATACTTCCTACGAGCAGTACTTC
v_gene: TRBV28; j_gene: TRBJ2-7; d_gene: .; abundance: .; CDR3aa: CASSFSVSLSSYEQYF; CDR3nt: TGTGCCAGCAGTTTTTCAGTCTCGCTTTCTTCCTACGAGCAGTACTTC
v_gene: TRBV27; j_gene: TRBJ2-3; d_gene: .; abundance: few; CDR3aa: CASSLRSGGPYTQYF; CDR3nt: TGTGCCAGCAGTTTGAGGTCTGGAGGCCCTTATACGCAGTATTTT
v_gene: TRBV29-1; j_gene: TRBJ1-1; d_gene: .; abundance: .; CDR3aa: CSVGGMNTEAFF; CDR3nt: TGCAGCGTTGGGGGCATGAACACTGAAGCTTTCTTT
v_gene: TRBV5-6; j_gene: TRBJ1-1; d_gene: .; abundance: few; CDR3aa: CASSLGQQNTEAFF; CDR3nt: TGTGCCAGCAGCTTAGGACAGCAGAACACTGAAGCTTTCTTT
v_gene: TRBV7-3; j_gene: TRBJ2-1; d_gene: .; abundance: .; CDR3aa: CASSETRGNEQFF; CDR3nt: TGTGCCAGCAGCGAGACTCGCGGGAATGAGCAGTTCTTC
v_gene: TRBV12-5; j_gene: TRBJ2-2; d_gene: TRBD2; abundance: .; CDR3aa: CASQGDHGSLAGPEGELFF; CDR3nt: TGTGCTAGTCAGGGGGACCATGGTTCACTAGCGGGTCCGGAAGGGGAGCTGTTTTTT
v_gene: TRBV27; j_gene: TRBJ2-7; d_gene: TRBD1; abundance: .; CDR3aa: CASSTTRQGAEQYF; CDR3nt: TGTGCCAGCAGTACCACTAGACAGGGCGCGGAGCAGTACTTC
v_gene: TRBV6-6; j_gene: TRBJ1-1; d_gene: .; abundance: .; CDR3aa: CASRGANTEAFF; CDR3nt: TGTGCCAGCCGGGGGGCGAACACTGAAGCTTTCTTT
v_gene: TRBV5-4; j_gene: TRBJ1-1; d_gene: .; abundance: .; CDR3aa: CASSLVSGNTEAFF; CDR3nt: TGTGCCAGCAGCTTGGTCTCAGGGAACACTGAAGCTTTCTTT
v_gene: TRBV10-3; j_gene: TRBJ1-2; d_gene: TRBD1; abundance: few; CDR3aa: CAISDQGTGDGYTF; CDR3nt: TGTGCCATCAGTGACCAGGGGACAGGTGATGGCTACACCTTC